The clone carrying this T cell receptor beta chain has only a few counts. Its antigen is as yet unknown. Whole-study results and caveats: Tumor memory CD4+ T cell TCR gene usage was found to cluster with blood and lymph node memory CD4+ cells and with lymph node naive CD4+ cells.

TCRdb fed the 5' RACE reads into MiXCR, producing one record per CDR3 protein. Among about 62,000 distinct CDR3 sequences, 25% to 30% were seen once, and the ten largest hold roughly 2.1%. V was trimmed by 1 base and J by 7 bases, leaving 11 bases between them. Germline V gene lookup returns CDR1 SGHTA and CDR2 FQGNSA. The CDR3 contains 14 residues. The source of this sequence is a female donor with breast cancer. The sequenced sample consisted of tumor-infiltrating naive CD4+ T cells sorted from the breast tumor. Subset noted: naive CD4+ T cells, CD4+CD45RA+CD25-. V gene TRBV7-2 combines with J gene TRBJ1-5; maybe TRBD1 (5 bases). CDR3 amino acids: CASSLGREVQPQHF. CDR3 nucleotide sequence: TGTGCCAGCAGCTTAGGCAGGGAGGTACAGCCCCAGCATTTT.